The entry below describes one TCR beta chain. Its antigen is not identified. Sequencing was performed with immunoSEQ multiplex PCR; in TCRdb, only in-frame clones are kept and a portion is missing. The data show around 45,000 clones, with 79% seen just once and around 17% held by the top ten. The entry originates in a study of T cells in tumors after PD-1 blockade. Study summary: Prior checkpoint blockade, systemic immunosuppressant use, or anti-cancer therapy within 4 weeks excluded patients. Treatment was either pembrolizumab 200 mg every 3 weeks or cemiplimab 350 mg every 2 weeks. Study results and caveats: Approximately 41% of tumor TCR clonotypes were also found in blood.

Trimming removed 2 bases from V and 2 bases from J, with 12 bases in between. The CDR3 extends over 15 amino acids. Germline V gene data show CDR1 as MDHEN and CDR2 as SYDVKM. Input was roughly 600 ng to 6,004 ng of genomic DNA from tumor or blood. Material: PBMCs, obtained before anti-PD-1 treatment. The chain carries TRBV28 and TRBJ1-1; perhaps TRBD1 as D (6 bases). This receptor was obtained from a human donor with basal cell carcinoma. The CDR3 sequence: CASSLPGTINTEAFF. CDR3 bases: TGTGCCAGCAGTTTACCTGGGACAATAAACACTGAAGCTTTCTTT.